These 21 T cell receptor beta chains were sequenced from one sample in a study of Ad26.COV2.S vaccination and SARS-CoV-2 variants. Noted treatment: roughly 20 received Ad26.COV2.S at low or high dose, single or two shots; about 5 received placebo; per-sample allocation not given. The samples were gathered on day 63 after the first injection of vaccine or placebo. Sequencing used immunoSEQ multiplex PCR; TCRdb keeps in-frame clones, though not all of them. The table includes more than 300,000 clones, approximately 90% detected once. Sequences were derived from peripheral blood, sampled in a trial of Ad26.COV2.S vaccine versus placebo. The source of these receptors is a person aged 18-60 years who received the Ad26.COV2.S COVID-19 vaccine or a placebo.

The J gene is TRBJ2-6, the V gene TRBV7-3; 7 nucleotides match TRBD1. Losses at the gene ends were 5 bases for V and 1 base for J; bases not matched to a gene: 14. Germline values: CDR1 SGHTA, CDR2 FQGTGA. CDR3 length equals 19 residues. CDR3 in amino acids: CASSLTTGDIRSGANVLTF. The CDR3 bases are TGTGCCAGCAGCCTTACTACAGGGGACATCAGATCTGGGGCCAACGTCCTGACTTTC. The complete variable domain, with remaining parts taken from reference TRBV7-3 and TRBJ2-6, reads GAGVSQTPSNKVTEKGKYVELRCDPISGHTALYWYRQSLGQGPEFLIYFQGTGAADDSGLPNDRFFAVRPEGSVSTLKIQRTERGDSAVYLCASSLTTGDIRSGANVLTFGAGSRLTVL.

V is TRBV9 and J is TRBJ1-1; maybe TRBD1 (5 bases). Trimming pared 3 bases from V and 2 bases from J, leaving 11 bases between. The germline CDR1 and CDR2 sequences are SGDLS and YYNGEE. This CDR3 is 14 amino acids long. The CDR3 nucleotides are TGTGCCAGCAGCGCCTTTGGGGGTAACACTGAAGCTTTCTTT. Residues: CASSAFGGNTEAFF.

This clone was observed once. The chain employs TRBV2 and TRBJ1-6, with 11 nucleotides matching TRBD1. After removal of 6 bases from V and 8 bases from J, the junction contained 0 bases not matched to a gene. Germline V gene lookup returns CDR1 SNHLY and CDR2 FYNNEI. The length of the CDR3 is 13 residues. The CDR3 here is CASRGQGDSPLHF. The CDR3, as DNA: TGTGCCAGCAGGGGACAGGGGGATTCACCCCTCCACTTT.

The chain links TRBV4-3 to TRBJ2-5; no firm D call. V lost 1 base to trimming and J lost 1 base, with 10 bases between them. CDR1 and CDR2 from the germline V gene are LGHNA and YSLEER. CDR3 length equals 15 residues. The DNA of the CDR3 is TGCGCCAGCAGCCAAGTTGGCAGCTTCCAAGAGACCCAGTACTTC. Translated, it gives CASSQVGSFQETQYF.

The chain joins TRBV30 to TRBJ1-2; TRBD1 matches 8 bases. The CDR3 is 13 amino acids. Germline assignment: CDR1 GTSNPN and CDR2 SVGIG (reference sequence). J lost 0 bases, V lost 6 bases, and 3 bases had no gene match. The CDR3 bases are TGTGCCTGTCAGGGGGCGTCTAACTATGGCTACACCTTC. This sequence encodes CACQGASNYGYTF.

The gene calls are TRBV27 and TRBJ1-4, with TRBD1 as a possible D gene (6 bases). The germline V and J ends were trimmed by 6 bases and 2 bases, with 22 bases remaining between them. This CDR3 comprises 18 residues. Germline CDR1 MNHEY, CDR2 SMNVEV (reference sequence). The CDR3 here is CASSSKGGRVGTNEKLFF. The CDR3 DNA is TGTGCCAGCAGCTCCAAGGGGGGCAGGGTCGGGACTAATGAAAAACTGTTTTTT.

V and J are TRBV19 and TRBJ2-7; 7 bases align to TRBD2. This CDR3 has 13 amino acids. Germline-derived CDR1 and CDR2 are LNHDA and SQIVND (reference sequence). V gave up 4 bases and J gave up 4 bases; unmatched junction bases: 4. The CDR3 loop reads CASSTGGPYEQYF. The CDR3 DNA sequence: TGTGCCAGTAGTACGGGGGGACCATACGAGCAGTACTTC.

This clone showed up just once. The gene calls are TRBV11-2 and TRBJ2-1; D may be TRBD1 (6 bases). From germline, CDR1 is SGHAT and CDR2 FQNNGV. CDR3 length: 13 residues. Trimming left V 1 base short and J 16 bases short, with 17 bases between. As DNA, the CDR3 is TGTGCCAGCAGCTTAGCGGGCGCAGGGGTTGTTTTCTTC. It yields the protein CASSLAGAGVVFF. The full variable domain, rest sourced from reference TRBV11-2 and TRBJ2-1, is EAGVAQSPRYKIIEKRQSVAFWCNPISGHATLYWYQQILGQGPKLLIQFQNNGVVDDSQLPKDRFSAERLKGVDSTLKIQPAKLEDSAVYLCASSLAGAGVVFFGPGTRLTVL.

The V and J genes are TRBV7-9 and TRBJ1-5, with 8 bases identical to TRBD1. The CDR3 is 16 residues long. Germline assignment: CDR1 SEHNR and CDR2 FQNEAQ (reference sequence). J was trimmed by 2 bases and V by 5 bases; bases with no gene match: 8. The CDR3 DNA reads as TGTGCCAGCAGCGAGAACAGGGGGGCGGGCAATCAGCCCCAGCATTTT. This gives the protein CASSENRGAGNQPQHF.

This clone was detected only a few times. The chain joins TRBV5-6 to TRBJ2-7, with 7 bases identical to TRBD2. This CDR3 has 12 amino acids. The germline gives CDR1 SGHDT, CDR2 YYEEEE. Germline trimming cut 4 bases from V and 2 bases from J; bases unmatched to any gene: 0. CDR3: CASSLAAYEQYF. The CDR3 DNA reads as TGTGCCAGCAGCCTAGCGGCCTACGAGCAGTACTTC.

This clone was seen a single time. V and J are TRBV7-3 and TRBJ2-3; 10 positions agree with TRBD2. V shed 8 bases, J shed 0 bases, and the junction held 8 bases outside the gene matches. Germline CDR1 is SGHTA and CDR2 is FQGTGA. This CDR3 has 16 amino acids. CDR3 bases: TGTGCCAGCGGATCGGGACTAGCGTCTAGCACAGATACGCAGTATTTT. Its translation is CASGSGLASSTDTQYF.

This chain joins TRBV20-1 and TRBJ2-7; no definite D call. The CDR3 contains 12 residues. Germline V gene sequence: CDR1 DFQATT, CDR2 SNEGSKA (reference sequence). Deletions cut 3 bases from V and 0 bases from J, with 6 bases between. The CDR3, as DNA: TGCAGTGCTAGTTCCCTCTCCTACGAGCAGTACTTC. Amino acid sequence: CSASSLSYEQYF.

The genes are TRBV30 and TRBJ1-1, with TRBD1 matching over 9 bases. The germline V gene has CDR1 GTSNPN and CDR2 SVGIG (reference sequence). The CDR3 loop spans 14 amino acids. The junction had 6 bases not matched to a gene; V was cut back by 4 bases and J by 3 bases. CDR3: CAWTPGQGDTEAFF. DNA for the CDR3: TGTGCCTGGACTCCGGGACAGGGTGACACTGAAGCTTTCTTT.

The CDR3 sequence is CASSRITGELFF. The CDR3 bases are TGTGCCAGCAGTCGAATTACCGGGGAGCTGTTTTTT. The chain couples TRBV12-3 or TRBV12-4 to TRBJ2-2; unclear D gene. V dropped 5 bases and J dropped 5 bases, with 6 bases sitting between them. The CDR3 length is 12 residues.

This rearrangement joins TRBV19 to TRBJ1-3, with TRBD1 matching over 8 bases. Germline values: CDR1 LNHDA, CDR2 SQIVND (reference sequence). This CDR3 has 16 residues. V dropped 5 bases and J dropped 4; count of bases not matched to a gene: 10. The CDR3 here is CASSSTQGARGNTIYF. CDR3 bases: TGTGCCAGTAGTTCGACCCAGGGGGCGCGGGGAAACACCATATATTTT.

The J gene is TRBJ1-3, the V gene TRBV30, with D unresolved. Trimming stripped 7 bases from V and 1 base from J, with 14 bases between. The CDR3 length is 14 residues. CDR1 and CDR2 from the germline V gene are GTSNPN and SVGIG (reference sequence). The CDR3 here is CAFSLSKSGNTIYF. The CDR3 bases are TGTGCCTTCTCCCTTAGCAAATCTGGAAACACCATATATTTT.

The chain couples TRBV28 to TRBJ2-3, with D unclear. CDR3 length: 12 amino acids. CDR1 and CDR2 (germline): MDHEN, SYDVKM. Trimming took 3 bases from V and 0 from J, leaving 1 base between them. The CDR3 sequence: CASSLSTDTQYF. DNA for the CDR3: TGTGCCAGCAGTTTGAGCACAGATACGCAGTATTTT. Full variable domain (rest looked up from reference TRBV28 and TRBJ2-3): DVKVTQSSRYLVKRTGEKVFLECVQDMDHENMFWYRQDPGLGLRLIYFSYDVKMKEKGDIPEGYSVSREKKERFSLILESASTNQTSMYLCASSLSTDTQYFGPGTRLTVL.

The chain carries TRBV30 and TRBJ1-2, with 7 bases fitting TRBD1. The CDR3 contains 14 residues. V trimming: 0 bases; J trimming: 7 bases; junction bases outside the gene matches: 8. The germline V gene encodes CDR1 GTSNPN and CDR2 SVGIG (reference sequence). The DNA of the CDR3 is TGTGCCTGGAGTGTTTACAGGGGTTCTTTTGGCTACACCTTC. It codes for CAWSVYRGSFGYTF.

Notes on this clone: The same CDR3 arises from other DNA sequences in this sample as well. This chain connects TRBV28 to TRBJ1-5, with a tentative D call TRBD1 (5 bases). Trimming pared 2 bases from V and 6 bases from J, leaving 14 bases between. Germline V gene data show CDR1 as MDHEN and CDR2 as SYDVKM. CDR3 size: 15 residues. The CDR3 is CASSLGQGFRQPQHF. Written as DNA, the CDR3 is TGTGCCAGCAGTTTAGGGCAGGGATTCCGTCAGCCCCAGCATTTT. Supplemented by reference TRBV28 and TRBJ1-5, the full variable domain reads DVKVTQSSRYLVKRTGEKVFLECVQDMDHENMFWYRQDPGLGLRLIYFSYDVKMKEKGDIPEGYSVSREKKERFSLILESASTNQTSMYLCASSLGQGFRQPQHFGDGTRLSIL.

The CDR3 here is CASTPPEGRYSPLHF. Here the CDR3 DNA reads TGTGCCAGCACCCCGCCGGAGGGTCGTTATTCACCCCTCCACTTT. The rearrangement links TRBV28 to TRBJ1-6; no clear D gene. V was cut by 7 bases and J by 8 bases, with 18 bases left in between. The CDR3 runs to 15 residues. CDR1 and CDR2 (germline): MDHEN, SYDVKM.

In DNA form, the CDR3 reads TGTGCCAGCAGCCCAAGCGGGGCGACAGGCTACGAGCAGTACTTC. It specifies CASSPSGATGYEQYF. V is TRBV5-4 and J is TRBJ2-7; TRBD2 might be the D (7 bases). Per the germline V gene, CDR1 is SGHNT and CDR2 is YYREEE (reference sequence). This CDR3 has 15 amino acids. Trimming cost V 4 bases and J 3 bases, with 17 bases left between them.